These 26 T cell receptor beta chains originate from one sample sequenced in a study of blood T cell repertoires in COVID-19. Clones were read by immunoSEQ multiplex PCR, and TCRdb kept only the in-frame ones, dropping some. The sample includes 100,000 to 110,000 clones, around four fifths of them seen just once. Sequencing was done on a sample of peripheral blood. These receptors originate from a man between 65 and 85 years old with active or convalescent COVID-19.

The chain employs TRBV9 and TRBJ1-2, with D possibly being TRBD1 (6 bases). The CDR3 has 14 residues. V lost 2 bases and J 4 bases, leaving 12 bases between the germline ends. CDR1 SGDLS and CDR2 YYNGEE come from the germline V gene. The CDR3: CASSVSTGTYGYTF. In DNA form, the CDR3 reads TGTGCCAGCAGCGTCTCAACAGGGACCTATGGCTACACCTTC.

The CDR3 nucleotides read TGTGCCAGCAGTCGTCTCGTTTCACCCCTCCACTTT. Protein: CASSRLVSPLHF. This chain links TRBV28 with TRBJ1-6; no clear D. Germline V gene sequence: CDR1 MDHEN, CDR2 SYDVKM. With 5 bases removed from V and 9 bases from J, the gap between germline ends came to 8 bases. This CDR3 is 12 amino acids long.

The V call is TRBV5-1, the J call TRBJ1-1, with D uncertain. The V and J ends lost 4 bases and 5 bases respectively, with 15 bases between them. Germline values: CDR1 SGHRS, CDR2 YFSETQ. The CDR3 is 14 residues long. The DNA of the CDR3 is TGCGCCAGCAGCCCCGTTAAAGGGAGGACTGAAGCTTTCTTT. Translated: CASSPVKGRTEAFF.

J is TRBJ2-2 and V is TRBV12-3 or TRBV12-4; unclear D gene. The CDR3 consists of 12 residues. The ends were cut back, 2 bases at V and 5 bases at J, with 3 bases in the middle. CDR3 nucleotides: TGTGCCAGCAGTTTACCGACCGGGGAGCTGTTTTTT. It translates to CASSLPTGELFF.

The chain carries TRBV6-4 and TRBJ1-2, with D hard to call. Germline V lookup: CDR1 MRHNA, CDR2 SNTAGT. Trimming cost V 0 bases and J 3 bases, with 11 bases left between them. The CDR3 covers 15 residues. In DNA, the CDR3 is TGTGCCAGCAGTGACTCGACCAGGCCCGACTATGGCTACACCTTC. This sequence encodes CASSDSTRPDYGYTF.

The chain has TRBV18 and TRBJ2-1, with 9 bases that match TRBD2. Germline-derived CDR1 and CDR2 are KGHSH and LQKENI. Germline trimming cut 0 bases from V and 0 bases from J; bases unmatched to any gene: 3. The CDR3 is made up of 17 amino acids. The CDR3 loop is CASSPPNSGSSYNEQFF. CDR3 in DNA: TGTGCCAGCTCACCACCGAATAGCGGGAGCTCCTACAATGAGCAGTTCTTC.

The rearrangement joins TRBV7-9 to TRBJ2-3; D remains unclear. The CDR3 is made up of 11 amino acids. The germline V gene encodes CDR1 SEHNR and CDR2 FQNEAQ (reference sequence). V lost 6 bases and J 5 bases, leaving 6 bases between the germline ends. CDR3 DNA sequence: TGTGCCAGCAGTTTCGGAGATACGCAGTATTTT. This translates into CASSFGDTQYF.

J is TRBJ2-1 and V is TRBV2; 7 bases are a match to TRBD2. The CDR3 sequence is 15 residues long. J gave up 6 bases and V 4 bases, and 9 bases lay outside the gene matches. Germline values: CDR1 SNHLY, CDR2 FYNNEI. The CDR3 nucleotides are TGTGCCAGCAGTGTAGGGTCGGGGGGATCCAATGAGCAGTTCTTC. Residues: CASSVGSGGSNEQFF.

The chain recombines TRBV6-5 with TRBJ1-1; 7 bases line up with TRBD1. This CDR3 is 13 amino acids long. Trimming took 8 bases from V and 3 from J; bases not matched to a gene: 6. Germline CDR1 and CDR2: MNHEY and SVGAGI. CDR3 loop: CASLRGPDTEAFF. The CDR3 coding sequence is TGTGCCAGCCTGAGGGGGCCTGACACTGAAGCTTTCTTT.

The chain employs TRBV16 and TRBJ1-2; D is unresolved. Germline CDR1 reads KGHSY; CDR2 reads FQNENV. Between the trimmed V and J ends, which lost 0 bases and 6 bases, there was a span of 14 bases. CDR3 length: 15 amino acids. The CDR3 coding sequence is TGTGCCAGCAGCCAATCAAGGGAGAAACCGAATGGCTACACCTTC. Residues: CASSQSREKPNGYTF.

The chain joins TRBV13 to TRBJ2-7; 8 positions match TRBD1. After removal of 3 bases from V and 0 bases from J, the junction contained 4 bases not matched to a gene. The germline V gene has CDR1 PRHDT and CDR2 FYEKMQ (reference sequence). CDR3 length equals 15 residues. The CDR3: CASSFRGLSSYEQYF. The CDR3 nucleotides are TGTGCCAGCAGCTTCAGGGGGCTTAGCTCCTACGAGCAGTACTTC.

This clone was recorded only once. The CDR3 loop reads CASSQALAGGNNEQFF. CDR3 sequence (DNA): TGTGCCAGCAGCCAGGCTCTAGCGGGAGGGAACAATGAGCAGTTCTTC. The J gene is TRBJ2-1, the V gene TRBV14; TRBD2 matches at 12 bases. The J segment lost 5 bases and the V segment lost 3 bases, leaving 5 bases of the junction unmatched. The CDR3 sequence is 16 residues long. Germline-derived CDR1 and CDR2 are SGHDN and FVKESK.

The chain combines TRBV4-1 with TRBJ2-7; 7 bases align to TRBD2. V gave up 3 bases and J gave up 2 bases; unmatched junction bases: 4. The CDR3 runs to 14 residues. Germline V gives CDR1 MGHRA, CDR2 YSYEKL. The CDR3 protein is CASSQAGETYEQYF. The CDR3 region has the DNA TGCGCCAGCAGCCAGGCGGGGGAGACCTACGAGCAGTACTTC.

This clone was seen once. The J gene is TRBJ1-3, the V gene TRBV5-4; D unclear. Germline CDR1 is SGHNT and CDR2 is YYREEE (reference sequence). V lost 9 bases to trimming and J lost 0 bases, with 19 bases between them. The CDR3 is 16 amino acids. CDR3 nucleotide sequence: TGTGCCACCCAGCTAGGAGGCCCCAGCTCTGGAAACACCATATATTTT. Translating it yields CATQLGGPSSGNTIYF.

The genes are TRBV15 and TRBJ2-5; D unclear. CDR3 length: 14 residues. Trimming shortened V by 0 bases and J by 5 bases, and 10 bases separated the two germline ends. Germline V gene sequence: CDR1 LNHNV, CDR2 YYDKDF (reference sequence). This CDR3 reads CATSRDRSLETQYF. CDR3 bases: TGTGCCACCAGCAGAGATCGGAGCTTGGAGACCCAGTACTTC.

The V and J genes are TRBV19 and TRBJ1-3; D is perhaps TRBD1 (6 bases). V was pared by 7 bases and J by 0 bases, with 13 bases between. The germline V gene encodes CDR1 LNHDA and CDR2 SQIVND (reference sequence). The CDR3 is 15 amino acids. The DNA of the CDR3 is TGTGCCAGTAACGCTAACAGGGTCTCTGGAAACACCATATATTTT. Translation gives CASNANRVSGNTIYF. The entire variable domain, with the rest obtained from reference TRBV19 and TRBJ1-3, is as follows: DGGITQSPKYLFRKEGQNVTLSCEQNLNHDAMYWYRQDPGQGLRLIYYSQIVNDFQKGDIAEGYSVSREKKESFPLTVTSAQKNPTAFYLCASNANRVSGNTIYFGEGSWLTVV.

CDR3 bases: TGTGCCAGCAGTTACTCGGGGGGTTTAAGCCGGGAGCTGTTTTTT. This codes for CASSYSGGLSRELFF. The chain carries TRBV6-5 and TRBJ2-2; weak D call: TRBD2 (6 bases). This CDR3 is 15 amino acids long. Germline loops: CDR1 MNHEY, CDR2 SVGAGI. The germline V and J ends were trimmed by 0 bases and 9 bases, with 14 bases remaining between them.

The J gene is TRBJ1-6, the V gene TRBV2, with 7 bases identical to TRBD1. V trimming: 5 bases; J trimming: 7 bases; junction bases outside the gene matches: 14. The CDR3 consists of 17 residues. The germline gives CDR1 SNHLY, CDR2 FYNNEI. CDR3 sequence reads: CASSKRSQGVFNSPLHF. Written as DNA, the CDR3 is TGTGCCAGCAGTAAAAGGAGTCAGGGGGTCTTCAATTCACCCCTCCACTTT.

The rearrangement links TRBV19 to TRBJ2-7, with D possibly matching TRBD1 (6 bases). Per the germline V gene, CDR1 is LNHDA and CDR2 is SQIVND (reference sequence). This CDR3 comprises 12 residues. V lost 3 bases and J lost 6, with 9 bases in between. For the CDR3, the DNA is TGTGCCAGTAGTATGACAGGTAGCGAGCAGTACTTC. Amino acid sequence: CASSMTGSEQYF.

The chain joins TRBV4-1 to TRBJ1-2; 7 bases are a match to TRBD1. The CDR3 is 16 amino acids. V trimming: 1 base; J trimming: 5 bases; junction bases outside the gene matches: 10. Germline V lookup: CDR1 MGHRA, CDR2 YSYEKL. In DNA form, the CDR3 reads TGCGCCAGCAGCCAAGGGGGGAAGGGGGCAGGGTATGGCTACACCTTC. Its translation: CASSQGGKGAGYGYTF.

The V call is TRBV6-6, the J call TRBJ1-2; D may be TRBD1 (6 bases). Trimming took off 10 bases at V and 7 bases at J, with 19 bases between the two ends. Germline CDR1 and CDR2: MNHNY and SVGAGI (reference sequence). This CDR3 contains 13 residues. CDR3 bases: TGTGCCACCCCTGGGGCCAGGGGACGTGGCTACACCTTC. Encoded protein: CATPGARGRGYTF.

The chain joins TRBV7-3 to TRBJ2-7; 7 bases are a match to TRBD2. The CDR3 has 15 residues. The V gene's germline CDR1 is SGHTA and CDR2 FQGTGA. V shed 5 bases, J shed 3 bases, and the junction held 10 bases outside the gene matches. In DNA form, the CDR3 reads TGTGCCAGCAGCGCAGAAGCGGGGTCAGGCTACGAGCAGTACTTC. Translating gives CASSAEAGSGYEQYF.

This chain connects TRBV11-2 to TRBJ2-7, with D possibly being TRBD2 (7 bases). V lost 5 bases to trimming and J lost 4 bases, with 15 bases between them. CDR3 length: 14 amino acids. Germline assignment: CDR1 SGHAT and CDR2 FQNNGV. CDR3 in amino acids: CASSPMGGQYEQYF. For the CDR3, the DNA is TGTGCCAGCAGCCCTATGGGGGGGCAGTACGAGCAGTACTTC.

There are a few counts of this clone. The chain employs TRBV7-2 and TRBJ2-3; 12 bases agree with TRBD2. This CDR3 has 17 residues. Germline trimming cut 4 bases from V and 6 bases from J; bases unmatched to any gene: 11. The germline V gene encodes CDR1 SGHTA and CDR2 FQGNSA. CDR3: CASSSRGLAGPSDTQYF. Here the CDR3 DNA reads TGTGCCAGCAGCTCCCGCGGACTAGCGGGGCCATCGGATACGCAGTATTTT.

This rearrangement joins TRBV19 to TRBJ1-5; possible D gene TRBD1, 6 bases. Trimming took off 7 bases at V and 6 bases at J, with 13 bases between the two ends. There are 13 residues in the CDR3. Germline CDR1 LNHDA, CDR2 SQIVND (reference sequence). CDR3 DNA sequence: TGTGCCAGTATTCAGGGGCGCGGTCAGCCCCAGCATTTT. Translation: CASIQGRGQPQHF.

This chain uses TRBV27 with TRBJ2-7; 7 bases map to TRBD1. Per the germline V gene, CDR1 is MNHEY and CDR2 is SMNVEV (reference sequence). This CDR3 spans 16 amino acids. With 5 bases clipped from V and 1 base from J, the junction kept 11 bases outside the gene matches. In nucleotides, the CDR3 is TGTGCCAGCAGTCACTCGACAGGGTCTATTTCCTACGAGCAGTACTTC. Protein sequence: CASSHSTGSISYEQYF.